The 22 T cell receptor beta chains presented below share a single source sample, sequenced in a study of shared clonotypes between healthy human individuals. Sequenced by immunoSEQ multiplex PCR; TCRdb stores in-frame clones only, minus some. The profile covers some 2 million clones, with approximately 95% appearing a single time and about 1.1% taken by the ten largest. In the naive CD8 group, cells lacked CD45RO and were positively selected for CCR7, so terminally differentiated effector memory CD45RA+ cells were left out. The sequenced sample was naive CD8+ T cells sorted from blood. The receptor set was obtained from a young man in good health.

This chain links TRBV6-1 with TRBJ2-2, with 8 positions matching TRBD1. Trimming at V came to 1 base and at J to 0 bases, leaving 4 bases not matched to a gene. The germline V gene encodes CDR1 MNHNS and CDR2 SASEGT. This CDR3 region has 17 residues. In DNA, the CDR3 is TGTGCCAGCAGTGAAGTAACAGGGGGTCCGAACACCGGGGAGCTGTTTTTT. Translating it yields CASSEVTGGPNTGELFF.

In this sample, this clone turned up once. This chain connects TRBV10-1 to TRBJ2-7; TRBD1 matches at 9 bases. The CDR3 has 13 amino acids. V shed 7 bases and J 4 bases; nucleotides not matched to a gene: 5. Per germline, CDR1 WNHNN and CDR2 SYGVQD (reference sequence). This CDR3 is CASTLGQGYEQYF. CDR3 DNA sequence: TGCGCCAGCACCCTGGGACAGGGTTACGAGCAGTACTTC.

V gene TRBV7-9 combines with J gene TRBJ2-1, with 11 positions matching TRBD2. Losses at the gene ends were 4 bases for V and 9 bases for J; bases not matched to a gene: 8. Germline CDR1 reads SEHNR; CDR2 reads FQNEAQ (reference sequence). CDR3 length: 15 residues. In DNA, the CDR3 is TGTGCCAGCAGCTCAACCGGGACTAGCGGCGGTGAGCAGTTCTTC. This translates into CASSSTGTSGGEQFF.

The CDR3 sequence: CASSPLRSPGIAGGPSTDTQYF. The CDR3 DNA follows: TGCGCCAGCAGCCCGCTCCGGTCCCCCGGGATAGCGGGAGGCCCTAGCACAGATACGCAGTATTTT. The chain employs TRBV4-1 and TRBJ2-3; 10 bases match TRBD2. Germline trimming cut 4 bases from V and 0 bases from J; bases unmatched to any gene: 22. Germline V lookup: CDR1 MGHRA, CDR2 YSYEKL. This CDR3 has 22 amino acids.

This clone was observed once. This chain joins TRBV9 and TRBJ2-1; TRBD2 aligns across 9 bases. The CDR3 loop spans 14 amino acids. Trimming at V came to 2 bases and at J to 9 bases, leaving 6 bases not matched to a gene. CDR1 is SGDLS, CDR2 YYNGEE, per germline. Here the CDR3 DNA reads TGTGCCAGCAGCGTCGGGACTAGCTTTATTGAGCAGTTCTTC. The encoded protein is CASSVGTSFIEQFF. Full variable domain (rest looked up from reference TRBV9 and TRBJ2-1): DSGVTQTPKHLITATGQRVTLRCSPRSGDLSVYWYQQSLDQGLQFLIQYYNGEERAKGNILERFSAQQFPDLHSELNLSSLELGDSALYFCASSVGTSFIEQFFGPGTRLTVL.

The chain has TRBV5-1 and TRBJ2-1; D is uncertain. CDR3 size: 11 residues. The V gene's germline CDR1 is SGHRS and CDR2 YFSETQ. V lost 0 bases, J lost 10 bases, and 5 bases lay in between. CDR3 sequence (DNA): TGCGCCAGCAGCTTGGGAGTAGAGCAGTTCTTC. It is translated as CASSLGVEQFF.

The chain combines TRBV7-6 with TRBJ2-2, with 12 positions matching TRBD2. V dropped 1 base and J dropped 5; count of bases not matched to a gene: 8. Germline V gives CDR1 SGHVS, CDR2 FNYEAQ. The CDR3 consists of 18 residues. The CDR3 nucleotides read TGTGCCAGCAGCTTAGTAGCTAGCGGGAGGGCCCCAACCGGGGAGCTGTTTTTT. Protein product: CASSLVASGRAPTGELFF. The full variable domain, with the rest looked up from reference TRBV7-6 and TRBJ2-2, is GAGVSQSPRYKVTKRGQDVALRCDPISGHVSLYWYRQALGQGPEFLTYFNYEAQQDKSGLPNDRFSAERPEGSISTLTIQRTEQRDSAMYRCASSLVASGRAPTGELFFGEGSRLTVL.

The chain carries TRBV9 and TRBJ1-4; possibly TRBD1 for D (5 bases). V was pared by 4 bases and J by 8 bases, with 12 bases between. The CDR3 runs 13 residues. Per the germline V gene, CDR1 is SGDLS and CDR2 is YYNGEE. The CDR3 loop is CASSPDSSEKLFF. For the CDR3, the DNA is TGTGCCAGCAGCCCCGACAGCTCAGAAAAACTGTTTTTT.

This chain links TRBV13 with TRBJ1-5, with 7 positions matching TRBD1. J gave up 3 bases and V 0 bases, and 2 bases lay outside the gene matches. CDR3 length equals 15 residues. From germline, CDR1 is PRHDT and CDR2 FYEKMQ (reference sequence). The CDR3 spells CASSLGQGVNQPQHF. The DNA for the CDR3 is TGTGCCAGCAGCTTAGGGCAGGGGGTCAATCAGCCCCAGCATTTT.

Points on this clone: At the DNA level, this CDR3 is encoded by other sequences in the same sample as well. The chain couples TRBV19 to TRBJ2-2, with D perhaps matching TRBD2 (5 bases). Trimming took off 7 bases at V and 5 bases at J, with 5 bases between the two ends. From germline, CDR1 is LNHDA and CDR2 SQIVND (reference sequence). The CDR3 loop spans 11 amino acids. CDR3 protein: CASTGTGELFF. As DNA, the CDR3 is TGTGCCAGTACGGGAACCGGGGAGCTGTTTTTT.

This clone occurred a few times. This sequence joins TRBV6-1 and TRBJ2-7; 8 bases map to TRBD2. With V trimmed by 7 bases and J by 7 bases, 15 bases remained unmatched. The CDR3 spans 15 residues. CDR1 is MNHNS and CDR2 is SASEGT in the germline V gene. CDR3 nucleotides: TGTGCCAGCAAAACCTCCGCGGGGGGTAGCGGGGAGCAGTACTTC. Protein product: CASKTSAGGSGEQYF.

V gene TRBV4-1 combines with J gene TRBJ2-7; possible D gene TRBD1, 5 bases. CDR3 size: 14 residues. Trimming left V 2 bases short and J 4 bases short, with 12 bases between. Germline-derived CDR1 and CDR2 are MGHRA and YSYEKL. CDR3 sequence (DNA): TGCGCCAGCAGCCAAAAGGTAGGGGTATACGAGCAGTACTTC. This translates into CASSQKVGVYEQYF.

CDR3 coding DNA: TGTGCCACCAGCACCGGACAGGGGGTCCAAGAGACCCAGTACTTC. Amino acid sequence: CATSTGQGVQETQYF. The chain carries TRBV15 and TRBJ2-5; 10 bases align to TRBD1. This CDR3 comprises 15 residues. The trim removed 4 bases at V and 1 base at J, leaving 3 bases unmatched. From germline, CDR1 is LNHNV and CDR2 YYDKDF (reference sequence).

V gene TRBV7-2 combines with J gene TRBJ2-1; 11 bases are shared with TRBD2. Germline V CDR1 and CDR2: SGHTA, FQGNSA. The CDR3 contains 14 residues. Trimming cost V 7 bases and J 8 bases; bases outside gene matches: 7. The CDR3 sequence: CASTLAGGGDEQFF. In DNA, the CDR3 is TGTGCCAGCACGCTAGCGGGAGGTGGCGATGAGCAGTTCTTC.

The genes are TRBV7-9 and TRBJ2-3; a possible D gene is TRBD2 (6 bases). The CDR3 length is 15 residues. Germline CDR1 SEHNR, CDR2 FQNEAQ (reference sequence). V dropped 6 bases and J dropped 2 bases, with 15 bases sitting between them. The CDR3 nucleotides read TGTGCCAGCAGGGGGGACTCGTGGGACACAGATACGCAGTATTTT. Protein: CASRGDSWDTDTQYF.

V usage is TRBV5-1 and J usage is TRBJ2-5; TRBD2 is a possible D gene (6 bases). The germline V gene has CDR1 SGHRS and CDR2 YFSETQ. The V and J ends lost 4 bases and 2 bases respectively, with 21 bases between them. The CDR3 totals 17 residues. DNA for the CDR3: TGCGCCAGCAGCCCAGACTCAATTAGGGACTTTCAAGAGACCCAGTACTTC. Protein sequence: CASSPDSIRDFQETQYF.

The chain links TRBV9 to TRBJ1-2; D might be TRBD1 (6 bases). The CDR3 has 13 residues. Trimming took 6 bases from V and 7 from J, leaving 16 bases between them. Germline CDR1 SGDLS, CDR2 YYNGEE. The CDR3 loop is CASNSGGQVGYTF. CDR3 DNA: TGTGCCAGCAACTCGGGGGGGCAAGTTGGCTACACCTTC. The variable domain in full, completed from reference TRBV9 and TRBJ1-2, reads DSGVTQTPKHLITATGQRVTLRCSPRSGDLSVYWYQQSLDQGLQFLIQYYNGEERAKGNILERFSAQQFPDLHSELNLSSLELGDSALYFCASNSGGQVGYTFGSGTRLTVV.

This chain joins TRBV4-1 and TRBJ2-3; D gene ambiguous. The germline V gene has CDR1 MGHRA and CDR2 YSYEKL. The CDR3 has 18 amino acids. The V end was cut by 0 bases, the J end by 6 bases, with 22 bases between. This chain's CDR3 is CASSQDGVAHRSQDTQYF. In DNA, the CDR3 is TGCGCCAGCAGCCAAGATGGGGTAGCCCACCGGTCTCAGGATACGCAGTATTTT.

On this clone itself: This clone may be a read error of a much larger clone one base away. This sample also contains other DNA sequences that code for the same CDR3. V is TRBV28 and J is TRBJ2-7, with D hard to call. The germline V gene encodes CDR1 MDHEN and CDR2 SYDVKM. This CDR3 is built from 10 residues. Trimming shortened V by 6 bases and J by 3 bases, and 3 bases separated the two germline ends. The CDR3 here is CASRDYEQYF. The CDR3 DNA reads as TGTGCCAGCAGGGACTACGAGCAGTACTTC.

This chain joins TRBV27 and TRBJ2-7; D perhaps matches TRBD2 (6 bases). CDR3 size: 14 residues. V was pared by 3 bases and J by 4 bases, with 13 bases between. Germline CDR1 and CDR2: MNHEY and SMNVEV (reference sequence). The DNA for the CDR3 is TGTGCCAGCAGTTTTTGGCGGGGCCCTTACGAGCAGTACTTC. It translates to CASSFWRGPYEQYF.

This chain uses TRBV2 with TRBJ2-7; 11 bases align to TRBD1. The germline V gene has CDR1 SNHLY and CDR2 FYNNEI. The V and J ends lost 5 bases and 5 bases, in that order; junction bases with no gene match: 5. CDR3 length: 14 residues. The CDR3 sequence is CASSRTGGYDEQYF. CDR3 nucleotides: TGTGCCAGCAGTAGGACAGGGGGCTACGACGAGCAGTACTTC.

The chain links TRBV4-3 to TRBJ2-5, with D uncertain. V shed 0 bases and J shed 5 bases, with 13 bases lying between them. Germline V CDR1 and CDR2: LGHNA, YSLEER. There are 15 residues in the CDR3. The CDR3 loop reads CASSQDRWRLETQYF. CDR3 DNA sequence: TGCGCCAGCAGCCAAGATCGGTGGCGACTGGAGACCCAGTACTTC.